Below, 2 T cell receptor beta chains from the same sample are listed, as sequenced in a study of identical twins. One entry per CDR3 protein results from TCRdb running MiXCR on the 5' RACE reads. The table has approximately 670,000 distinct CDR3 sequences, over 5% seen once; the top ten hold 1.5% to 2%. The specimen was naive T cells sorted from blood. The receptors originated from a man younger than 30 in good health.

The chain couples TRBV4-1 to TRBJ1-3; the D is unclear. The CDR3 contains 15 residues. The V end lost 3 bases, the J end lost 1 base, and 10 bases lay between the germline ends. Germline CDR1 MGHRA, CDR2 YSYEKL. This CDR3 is CASSQALASGNTIYF. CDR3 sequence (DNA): TGCGCCAGCAGCCAGGCCCTAGCGTCTGGAAACACCATATATTTT.

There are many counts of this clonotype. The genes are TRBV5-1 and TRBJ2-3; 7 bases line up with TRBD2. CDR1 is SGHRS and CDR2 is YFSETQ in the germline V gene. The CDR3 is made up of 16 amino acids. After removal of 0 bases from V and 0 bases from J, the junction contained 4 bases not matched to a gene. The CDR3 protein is CASSLGGRRSTDTQYF. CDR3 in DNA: TGCGCCAGCAGCTTGGGCGGGAGAAGGAGCACAGATACGCAGTATTTT.